The 20 T cell receptor beta chains below all came from one sample that was sequenced in a study of CD8 T cells in Susac syndrome. About 0.45 to 1 ug RNA was reverse transcribed with random hexamers. In TCRdb, the immunoSEQ multiplex PCR reads were re-called with MiXCR into one record per CDR3 protein. The data show some 210,000 distinct CDR3 sequences, about 95% seen once. The source material was CD4+ T cells from PBMCs. These receptor sequences come from a human donor with Susac syndrome.

The chain uses TRBV2 and TRBJ1-2, with 8 positions matching TRBD1. Looked up from germline, CDR1 is SNHLY and CDR2 is FYNNEI. The CDR3 has 14 residues. The V segment lost 7 bases and the J segment 4 bases; nucleotides outside the gene matches: 8. The CDR3 DNA follows: TGTGCCAGCAATCCGACAGGGGAGGGCTATGGCTACACCTTC. Amino acids: CASNPTGEGYGYTF.

The J gene is TRBJ2-7, the V gene TRBV12-3 or TRBV12-4; 9 nucleotides match TRBD2. V shed 5 bases, J shed 4 bases, and the junction held 12 bases outside the gene matches. The CDR3 is 16 residues long. CDR3 bases: TGTGCCAGCAGTCTAAGGGAGTTAGCGGGGGTATACGAGCAGTACTTC. This sequence encodes CASSLRELAGVYEQYF.

V usage is TRBV9 and J usage is TRBJ1-2; 7 bases are a match to TRBD1. CDR1 is SGDLS, CDR2 YYNGEE, per germline. The CDR3 length is 13 residues. V lost 3 bases and J lost 4; bases outside the gene matches: 3. In DNA, the CDR3 is TGTGCCAGCAGCGCCCCAGGGGGCTATGGCTACACCTTC. Amino acids: CASSAPGGYGYTF.

The chain recombines TRBV7-9 with TRBJ1-5; D call uncertain. The CDR3 is made up of 17 amino acids. Germline CDR1 reads SEHNR; CDR2 reads FQNEAQ (reference sequence). V dropped 1 base and J dropped 0 bases, with 13 bases sitting between them. The CDR3 coding sequence is TGTGCCAGCAGCTTAGGGATTGAGACGGTTAGCAATCAGCCCCAGCATTTT. Protein product: CASSLGIETVSNQPQHF.

The rearrangement joins TRBV20-1 to TRBJ1-6, with TRBD1 identical over 7 bases. Unmatched junction bases numbered 3, after V lost 0 bases and J lost 1 base. The CDR3 loop spans 16 amino acids. CDR1 is DFQATT and CDR2 is SNEGSKA in the germline V gene (reference sequence). The CDR3 region has the DNA TGCAGTGCTAGAGATCCAGGGGGATCCTATAATTCACCCCTCCACTTT. Translating it yields CSARDPGGSYNSPLHF.

The chain has TRBV30 and TRBJ1-5, with D perhaps matching TRBD1 (5 bases). Per germline, CDR1 GTSNPN and CDR2 SVGIG (reference sequence). The CDR3 runs to 13 residues. The germline V and J ends were trimmed by 0 bases and 7 bases, with 10 bases remaining between them. CDR3 region: CAWSVGREQPQHF. In DNA form, the CDR3 reads TGTGCCTGGAGTGTGGGGCGGGAGCAGCCCCAGCATTTT.

As concerns this clonotype: Its ends do not fully match the called genes, so a read error is possible. The chain couples TRBV15 to TRBJ2-7; 7 nucleotides agree with TRBD1. The CDR3 is 12 residues long. Looked up from germline, CDR1 is LNHNV and CDR2 is YYDKDF (reference sequence). As DNA, the CDR3 is TGTGCCACCAGCCGAGACCGGGACAGACAGTACTTC. Residues: CATSRDRDRQYF.

The V gene is TRBV6-5, the J gene TRBJ1-2; 8 bases are shared with TRBD1. Germline loops: CDR1 MNHEY, CDR2 SVGAGI. The CDR3 runs to 12 residues. V shed 8 bases, J shed 5 bases, and the junction held 4 bases outside the gene matches. The CDR3 sequence is CASRQGAYGYTF. The CDR3 bases are TGTGCCAGCCGCCAGGGGGCGTATGGCTACACCTTC.

As to this clonotype: The junction departs from germline at one end; a sequencing error may be responsible. This chain connects TRBV29-1 to TRBJ1-5; 9 nucleotides agree with TRBD1. Germline V gene sequence: CDR1 SQVTM, CDR2 ANQGSEA. The CDR3 sequence is 13 residues long. DNA of the CDR3: TGCAGTGTTGGGACAGGGATAAATCAGCCCCAGCATTTT. Its protein product is CSVGTGINQPQHF.

This CDR3 is CASSLAPRETQYF. The DNA for the CDR3 is TGTGCCAGCAGTTTAGCGCCCAGGGAGACCCAGTACTTC. The rearrangement links TRBV27 to TRBJ2-5; no definite D call. This CDR3 contains 13 residues. From germline, CDR1 is MNHEY and CDR2 SMNVEV (reference sequence). Trimming left V 2 bases short and J 5 bases short, with 9 bases between.

The chain carries TRBV4-2 and TRBJ2-7, with TRBD1 as a possible D gene (6 bases). Germline CDR1 is LGHNA and CDR2 is YNFKEQ. The CDR3 length is 18 residues. The germline V and J ends were trimmed by 0 bases and 2 bases, with 20 bases remaining between them. The chain's CDR3 is CASSQDHQFGGAAYEQYF. The CDR3 DNA sequence: TGTGCCAGCAGCCAAGATCATCAGTTTGGGGGCGCAGCCTACGAGCAGTACTTC.

The chain carries TRBV7-3 and TRBJ1-4; D unresolved. V shed 6 bases and J shed 6 bases, with 17 bases lying between them. In germline, CDR1 is SGHTA, CDR2 FQGTGA. The CDR3 consists of 15 residues. CDR3 nucleotide sequence: TGTGCCAGCAGTCCCACCCGATCGGGCGATGAAAAACTGTTTTTT. It encodes CASSPTRSGDEKLFF.

The chain carries TRBV6-2 or TRBV6-3 and TRBJ1-2; D uncertain. CDR1 MNHEY and CDR2 SVGEGT come from the germline V gene. The V end lost 6 bases, the J end lost 7 bases, and 9 bases lay between the germline ends. CDR3 length: 11 residues. The CDR3 spells CASRAGTGYTF. The CDR3 DNA reads TGTGCCAGCAGGGCGGGAACTGGCTACACCTTC.

The J gene is TRBJ2-6, the V gene TRBV15; either TRBD1 or TRBD2 may supply D (5 bases each). This CDR3 is 16 amino acids long. Trimming shortened V by 2 bases and J by 2 bases, and 10 bases separated the two germline ends. Looked up from germline, CDR1 is LNHNV and CDR2 is YYDKDF (reference sequence). CDR3 sequence: CATSRPGSTGANVLTF. The CDR3 DNA sequence: TGTGCCACCAGCAGACCAGGGAGTACTGGGGCCAACGTCCTGACTTTC.

This CDR3 is CSASIPTKETQYF. The CDR3 DNA reads TGCAGTGCTAGTATCCCTACTAAAGAGACCCAGTACTTC. The V gene is TRBV20-1, the J gene TRBJ2-5; D is unresolved. CDR1 and CDR2 from the germline V gene are DFQATT and SNEGSKA (reference sequence). CDR3 size: 13 residues. The germline V and J ends were trimmed by 3 bases and 3 bases, with 11 bases remaining between them.

In nucleotides, the CDR3 is TGCAGTGCTAGAGAGAGCAGCGGGGGGACCTACGAGCAGTACTTC. Protein sequence: CSARESSGGTYEQYF. The chain joins TRBV20-1 to TRBJ2-7, with 9 bases fitting TRBD2. The trim removed 0 bases at V and 2 bases at J, leaving 5 bases unmatched. Germline CDR1 and CDR2: DFQATT and SNEGSKA (reference sequence). The CDR3 spans 15 residues.

This clonotype was recorded only once. The V and J genes are TRBV28 and TRBJ2-1, with 9 bases that match TRBD1. Germline V gene data show CDR1 as MDHEN and CDR2 as SYDVKM. J gave up 9 bases and V 8 bases, and 17 bases lay outside the gene matches. The CDR3 contains 16 residues. The CDR3: CASFFSAADRGSEQFF. Here the CDR3 DNA reads TGTGCCAGCTTTTTCTCCGCGGCGGACAGGGGTAGTGAGCAGTTCTTC. Together with reference TRBV28 and TRBJ2-1, the CDR3 gives the full variable domain: DVKVTQSSRYLVKRTGEKVFLECVQDMDHENMFWYRQDPGLGLRLIYFSYDVKMKEKGDIPEGYSVSREKKERFSLILESASTNQTSMYLCASFFSAADRGSEQFFGPGTRLTVL.

The chain combines TRBV19 with TRBJ1-2; D is perhaps TRBD1 (6 bases). Trimming took 4 bases from V and 7 from J, leaving 16 bases between them. The CDR3 is 14 amino acids. Germline V CDR1 and CDR2: LNHDA, SQIVND (reference sequence). The CDR3 here is CASSKLQQGSGYTF. In nucleotides, the CDR3 is TGTGCCAGTAGTAAACTTCAACAGGGTTCTGGCTACACCTTC.

In this sample, this clonotype turned up a few times. The chain is built from TRBV2 and TRBJ2-1, with a possible D match to TRBD1 (6 bases). CDR3 length equals 14 residues. V was shortened by 5 bases and J by 7 bases, with 15 bases between the two germline ends. From germline, CDR1 is SNHLY and CDR2 FYNNEI. In DNA form, the CDR3 reads TGTGCCAGCAGTCAGGGGAGAGGAGGAAATGAGCAGTTCTTC. It yields the protein CASSQGRGGNEQFF.

The genes are TRBV11-1 and TRBJ1-2, with D possibly TRBD1 on 5 matching bases. Germline CDR1 reads SGHAT; CDR2 reads FQDESV (reference sequence). The V gene lost 2 bases and the J gene lost 2 bases, with 12 bases spanning the gap. The CDR3 is 15 residues long. The chain's CDR3 is CASSLSPGSNYGYTF. DNA for the CDR3: TGTGCCAGCAGCTTAAGTCCAGGGTCCAACTATGGCTACACCTTC. The complete variable domain, with remaining parts taken from reference TRBV11-1 and TRBJ1-2, reads EAEVAQSPRYKITEKSQAVAFWCDPISGHATLYWYRQILGQGPELLVQFQDESVVDDSQLPKDRFSAERLKGVDSTLKIQPAELGDSAMYLCASSLSPGSNYGYTFGSGTRLTVV.